The text below deals with one T cell receptor beta chain. These data originate in a study of cytomegalovirus exposure and HLA in healthy donors. The PCR contained 60 Vbeta and 13 Jbeta primers. The protocol was immunoSEQ multiplex PCR, while the TCRdb copy is restricted to in-frame clones and leaves out a portion. This sample has 150,000 to 200,000 clones, with approximately 72% found just once. The CDR3 runs to 14 residues. J lost 3 bases, V lost 5 bases, and 6 bases had no gene match. Germline CDR1 and CDR2: SGHTA and FQGNSA. This chain links TRBV7-2 with TRBJ1-2; 7 bases line up with TRBD1. The sequence was collected from a female donor in good health and CMV-seronegative. The sample taken for sequencing was PBMCs. CDR3 sequence reads: CASSLRGPHYGYTF. The CDR3 coding sequence is TGTGCCAGCAGCCTTAGGGGGCCCCACTATGGCTACACCTTC.